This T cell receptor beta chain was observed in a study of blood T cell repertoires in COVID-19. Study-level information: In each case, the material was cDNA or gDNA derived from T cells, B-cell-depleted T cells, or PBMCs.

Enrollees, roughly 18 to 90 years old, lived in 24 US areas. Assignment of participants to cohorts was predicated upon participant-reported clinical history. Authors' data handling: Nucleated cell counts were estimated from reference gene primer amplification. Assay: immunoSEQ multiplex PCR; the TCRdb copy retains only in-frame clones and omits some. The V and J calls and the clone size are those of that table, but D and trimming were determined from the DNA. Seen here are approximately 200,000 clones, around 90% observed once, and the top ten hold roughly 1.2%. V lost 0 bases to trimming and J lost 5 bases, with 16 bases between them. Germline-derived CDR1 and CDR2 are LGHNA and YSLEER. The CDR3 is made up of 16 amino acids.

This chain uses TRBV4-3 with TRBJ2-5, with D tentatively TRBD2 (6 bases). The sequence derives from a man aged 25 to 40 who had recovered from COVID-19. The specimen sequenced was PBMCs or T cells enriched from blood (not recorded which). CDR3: CASSQDGDWREETQYF. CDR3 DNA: TGCGCCAGCAGCCAAGATGGCGACTGGAGGGAGGAGACCCAGTACTTC.